Included here is one T cell receptor (beta chain) sequence, with context. Its antigen remains unidentified. This specimen belongs to a study of CD8 T cells in Susac syndrome. General study points: Where Susac syndrome CD4+ T cell repertoires were concerned, no clonal expansion was evident.

RNA, at roughly 0.5 to 1 ug, was reverse transcribed with random hexamers. TCRdb reprocessed the immunoSEQ multiplex PCR reads with MiXCR, giving one entry per CDR3 protein. Of some 180,000 distinct CDR3 sequences in the sample, roughly nine tenths are singletons; the top ten hold around 0.1%. Germline V gene lookup returns CDR1 MGHRA and CDR2 YSYEKL. The CDR3 has 15 amino acids. V shed 1 base and J 7 bases; nucleotides not matched to a gene: 7. The sample taken for sequencing was CD4+ T cells from PBMCs. The TCR originated in a human donor with Susac syndrome. The chain uses TRBV4-1 and TRBJ1-5, with 7 bases aligning to TRBD1. CDR3 loop: CASSQGTGSGQPQHF. The CDR3 DNA reads as TGCGCCAGCAGCCAAGGGACAGGATCCGGCCAGCCCCAGCATTTT.